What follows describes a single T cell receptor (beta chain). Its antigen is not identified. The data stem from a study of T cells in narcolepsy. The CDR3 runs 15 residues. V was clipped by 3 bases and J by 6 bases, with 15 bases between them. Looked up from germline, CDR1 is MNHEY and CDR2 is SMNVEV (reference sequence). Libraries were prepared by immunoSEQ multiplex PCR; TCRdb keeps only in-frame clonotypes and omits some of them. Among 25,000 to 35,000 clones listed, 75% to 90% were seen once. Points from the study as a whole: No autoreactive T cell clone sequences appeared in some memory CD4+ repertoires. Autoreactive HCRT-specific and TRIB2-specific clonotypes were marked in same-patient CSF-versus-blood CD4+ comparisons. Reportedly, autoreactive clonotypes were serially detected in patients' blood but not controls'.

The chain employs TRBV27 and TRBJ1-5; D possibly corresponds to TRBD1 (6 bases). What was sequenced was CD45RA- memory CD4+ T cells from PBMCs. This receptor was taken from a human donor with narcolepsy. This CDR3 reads CASSLTTGWGQPQHF. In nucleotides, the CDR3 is TGTGCCAGCAGTTTGACTACAGGGTGGGGTCAGCCCCAGCATTTT.